This T cell receptor beta chain was found in a study of OX40 agonist ivuxolimab in advanced cancers. Background on the study: Those enrolled were approximately 87% male, with a mean age of 60 years and ages from about 20 to 90. The study's findings and limits: Patients with a partial response at 0.1-3.0 mg/kg had among the lowest clonal expansion.

As to this clone: Its antigen is not identified.

V dropped 3 bases and J dropped 3 bases, with 8 bases sitting between them. This CDR3 has 12 residues. Germline CDR1 reads SQVTM; CDR2 reads ANQGSEA. Generated by immunoSEQ multiplex PCR, the TCRdb table keeps only in-frame clones and is missing some. Among 35,000 or so clones listed, approximately 86% were seen once. The gene calls are TRBV29-1 and TRBJ2-5; D remains ambiguous. This clonotype was sampled from an adult with an advanced solid tumor such as melanoma, head and neck, liver or kidney cancer. Sequences were derived from CD4+ or CD8+ T cells sorted from blood, sampled in a trial of the OX40 agonist ivuxolimab. The DNA for the CDR3 is TGCAGCGTTGACCAAAGGGAAGAGACCCAGTACTTC. It yields the protein CSVDQREETQYF.